This T cell receptor (beta chain) was sequenced for a study of blood T cell repertoires in COVID-19. As processed by the authors: Nucleated cell counts were estimated from reference gene primer amplification. Here immunoSEQ multiplex PCR was the method, and the copy in TCRdb shows in-frame clones only, minus some. V and J calls and clone size follow that table, whereas D and trimming were derived from the DNA. The profile shows around 250,000 clones, approximately 82% of them singletons. The CDR3 extends over 13 amino acids. The ends were cut back, 0 bases at V and 7 bases at J, with 10 bases in the middle. Germline CDR1 reads GTSNPN; CDR2 reads SVGIG (reference sequence).

This TCR was recovered from a man aged 35-49 years who had recovered from COVID-19. What was sequenced was PBMCs or T cells enriched from blood (not recorded which). V gene TRBV30 combines with J gene TRBJ1-5, with unresolved D. Written as DNA, the CDR3 is TGTGCCTGGAGTGTGGCTTTCAGGCAGCCCCAGCATTTT. Its translation is CAWSVAFRQPQHF. The complete variable domain, with remaining parts taken from reference TRBV30 and TRBJ1-5, reads SQTIHQWPATLVQPVGSPLSLECTVEGTSNPNLYWYRQAAGRGLQLLFYSVGIGQISSEVPQNLSASRPQDRQFILSSKKLLLSDSGFYLCAWSVAFRQPQHFGDGTRLSIL.